The 13 T cell receptor beta chains listed next were all sequenced from one sample in a study of post-analysis software for immune sequencing data. Study findings and constraints: Controls had lower frequencies than patients of about five TRBV segments, which included TRBV5-6, TRBV5-1 and TRBV20-1.

Their recognized antigens are unknown. Carried by the TCR beta cDNA libraries were unique molecular identifiers. MiXCR, applied by TCRdb to the PCR reads, yields one record per CDR3 protein. This table holds some 890,000 distinct CDR3 sequences, about 57% found once. The sample was blood. Receptor source: a girl aged 10 to 17 with multiple sclerosis.

The chain employs TRBV12-3 or TRBV12-4 and TRBJ2-7; D is unresolved. The CDR3 covers 12 residues. Trimming took 6 bases from V and 7 from J, leaving 13 bases between them. The CDR3 bases are TGTGCCAGCAGCTTTTATTGGAATGAGCAGTACTTC. This encodes CASSFYWNEQYF.

This clonotype was picked up many times. The chain recombines TRBV29-1 with TRBJ2-5, with 8 bases lining up with TRBD1. In germline, CDR1 is SQVTM, CDR2 ANQGSEA. The CDR3 has 13 amino acids. J gave up 5 bases and V 7 bases, and 9 bases lay outside the gene matches. The CDR3 loop reads CSAPRTGRETQYF. The CDR3 region has the DNA TGCAGCGCCCCACGGACAGGGAGGGAGACCCAGTACTTC.

As regards this clonotype: The junction differs from germline at one of its ends, possibly a read error. The V and J genes are TRBV2 and TRBJ2-5, with a tentative D call TRBD2 (5 bases). CDR3 length equals 17 residues. In germline, CDR1 is SNHLY, CDR2 FYNNEI. The CDR3: CAGSESGGALGAETQYF. The CDR3 region has the DNA TGTGCCGGCAGTGAAAGTGGTGGAGCCCTGGGAGCAGAGACCCAGTACTTC.

The V and J genes are TRBV3-1 and TRBJ1-2, with D perhaps TRBD1 (6 bases). The CDR3 contains 15 residues. The ends were cut back, 8 bases at V and 5 bases at J, with 21 bases in the middle. The germline V gene encodes CDR1 LGHDT and CDR2 YNNKEL (reference sequence). CDR3 in amino acids: CASLGGYKGGYGYTF. CDR3 DNA: TGTGCCAGCCTCGGGGGGTACAAGGGGGGGTATGGCTACACCTTC.

The chain has TRBV29-1 and TRBJ2-1, with no clear D. The CDR3 consists of 11 residues. Germline V gives CDR1 SQVTM, CDR2 ANQGSEA. Trimming took off 7 bases at V and 9 bases at J, with 13 bases between the two ends. For the CDR3, the DNA is TGCAGCGCCGACCGAGAGACTGAGCAGTTCTTC. Its protein is CSADRETEQFF.

V and J are TRBV15 and TRBJ2-5; D may be TRBD1 or TRBD2 (5 bases each). The J call may be incorrect, as the DNA end agrees better with TRBJ2-7. The CDR3 sequence is 16 residues long. CDR1 is LNHNV and CDR2 is YYDKDF in the germline V gene (reference sequence). The CDR3 sequence: CATSSHIQRGFYEQYF. DNA of the CDR3: TGTGCCACCAGCAGCCACATACAGAGGGGTTTCTACGAGCAGTACTTC.

The chain is built from TRBV18 and TRBJ2-1; D might be TRBD1 (6 bases). In germline, CDR1 is KGHSH, CDR2 LQKENI. The CDR3 extends over 15 amino acids. The germline V and J ends were trimmed by 3 bases and 4 bases, with 13 bases remaining between them. Written as DNA, the CDR3 is TGTGCCAGCTCACCCCGGGACACGGGATACAATGAGCAGTTCTTC. Protein: CASSPRDTGYNEQFF.

This chain joins TRBV20-1 and TRBJ2-7, with D perhaps assigned TRBD1 or TRBD2 (6 bases each). The better agreement between TRBJ2-1 and the DNA end casts doubt on the J call. Germline CDR1 and CDR2: DFQATT and SNEGSKA (reference sequence). The CDR3 runs to 14 residues. CDR3: CSARPGAINNEQFF. The DNA of the CDR3 is TGCAGTGCTAGACCGGGGGCTATAAACAATGAGCAGTTCTTC.

The rearrangement uses TRBV10-1 and TRBJ2-3; D possibly corresponds to TRBD1 (6 bases). CDR3 size: 14 residues. CDR1 and CDR2 from the germline V gene are WNHNN and SYGVQD (reference sequence). Deletions cut 6 bases from V and 6 bases from J, with 16 bases between. Here the CDR3 reads CASSYSTGSDTQYF. The CDR3 bases are TGCGCCAGCAGCTACTCTACAGGGAGCGATACGCAGTATTTT.

The V and J genes are TRBV5-1 and TRBJ2-7; TRBD2 matches at 8 bases. This CDR3 has 15 amino acids. Germline lookup yields CDR1 SGHRS and CDR2 YFSETQ. The J segment lost 0 bases and the V segment lost 2 bases, leaving 4 bases of the junction unmatched. CDR3 residues: CASSFQLAVSYEQYF. The CDR3 DNA follows: TGCGCCAGCAGCTTTCAACTAGCGGTCTCCTACGAGCAGTACTTC. Complete variable domain (other parts from reference TRBV5-1 and TRBJ2-7): KAGVTQTPRYLIKTRGQQVTLSCSPISGHRSVSWYQQTPGQGLQFLFEYFSETQRNKGNFPGRFSGRQFSNSRSEMNVSTLELGDSALYLCASSFQLAVSYEQYFGPGTRLTVT.

The V and J genes are TRBV25-1 and TRBJ1-5; D is perhaps TRBD1 (6 bases). This CDR3 contains 20 residues. From germline, CDR1 is MGHDK and CDR2 SYGVNS. The ends were cut back, 5 bases at V and 0 bases at J, with 26 bases in the middle. The chain's CDR3 is CASSQPGQLMAGYSNQPQHF. In nucleotides, the CDR3 is TGTGCCAGCAGTCAACCCGGACAGCTAATGGCGGGTTATAGCAATCAGCCCCAGCATTTT.

This chain joins TRBV2 and TRBJ1-5; the D is unclear. V was pared by 7 bases and J by 0 bases, with 13 bases between. The germline V gene has CDR1 SNHLY and CDR2 FYNNEI. The CDR3 length is 15 residues. CDR3 amino acids: CASTSEHDSNQPQHF. Written as DNA, the CDR3 is TGTGCCAGCACCTCAGAGCACGATAGCAATCAGCCCCAGCATTTT.

In this sample, this clonotype turned up a few times. The genes are TRBV7-6 and TRBJ2-7, with TRBD2 matching 11 bases. J was trimmed by 0 bases and V by 1 base; bases with no gene match: 11. Germline CDR1 and CDR2: SGHVS and FNYEAQ. This CDR3 is built from 19 residues. CDR3 sequence (DNA): TGTGCCAGCAGCTTAGTGCCGGGACTAGCGGCAACCAGCTCCTACGAGCAGTACTTC. Protein sequence: CASSLVPGLAATSSYEQYF.